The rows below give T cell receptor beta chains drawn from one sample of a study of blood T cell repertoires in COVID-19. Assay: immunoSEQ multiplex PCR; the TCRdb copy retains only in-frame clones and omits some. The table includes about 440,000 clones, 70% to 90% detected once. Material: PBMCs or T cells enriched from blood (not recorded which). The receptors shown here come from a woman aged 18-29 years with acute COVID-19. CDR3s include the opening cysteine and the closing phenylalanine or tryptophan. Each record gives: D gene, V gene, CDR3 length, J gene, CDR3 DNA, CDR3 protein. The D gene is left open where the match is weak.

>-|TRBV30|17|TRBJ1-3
TGTGCCTGGAGTGTAGCGGATGGCAGTATCTCTGGAAACACCATATATTTT
CAWSVADGSISGNTIYF
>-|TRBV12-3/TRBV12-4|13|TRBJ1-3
TGTGCCAGCAGTTTAGCGGGCCTGGACACCATATATTTT
CASSLAGLDTIYF
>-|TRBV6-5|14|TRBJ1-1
TGTGCCAGCAATTTAGTAACAGTGGGTACTGAAGCTTTCTTT
CASNLVTVGTEAFF
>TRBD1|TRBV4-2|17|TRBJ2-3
TGTGCCAGCAGCCAAGATCTAAGGCAGGGGGCCCCAGATACGCAGTATTTT
CASSQDLRQGAPDTQYF
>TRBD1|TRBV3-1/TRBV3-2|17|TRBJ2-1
TGTGCCAGCAGCCCTCCCCGGACAGGGGCGTCCTACAATGAGCAGTTCTTC
CASSPPRTGASYNEQFF
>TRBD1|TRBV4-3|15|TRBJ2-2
TGCGCCAGCAGCCCCGGACAGGACTACACCGGGGAGCTGTTTTTT
CASSPGQDYTGELFF
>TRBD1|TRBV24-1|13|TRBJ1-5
TGTGCCACCAGTGGACAGGGGTATCAGCCCCAGCATTTT
CATSGQGYQPQHF
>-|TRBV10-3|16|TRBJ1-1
TGTGCCATCAGTGAGTCGACCGAGGGCCCGAGGATTGGAGCTTTCTTT
CAISESTEGPRIGAFF
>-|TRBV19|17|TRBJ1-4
TGTGCCAGTAGTCCTGGGCGGGCGATAACAACTAATGAAAAACTGTTTTTT
CASSPGRAITTNEKLFF
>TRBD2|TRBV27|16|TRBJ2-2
TGTGCCAGCAGTTCTCGACTAGCGGGAAACACCGGGGAGCTGTTTTTT
CASSSRLAGNTGELFF
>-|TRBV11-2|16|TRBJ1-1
TGTGCCAGCAGCCTTTCCCCGGAGGGGCGGGGCACTGAAGCTTTCTTT
CASSLSPEGRGTEAFF
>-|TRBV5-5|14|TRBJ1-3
TGTGCCAGCAGCTCCCAGTACTCTGGAAACACCATATATTTT
CASSSQYSGNTIYF
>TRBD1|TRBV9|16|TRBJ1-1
TGTGCCAGCAGCGTAGGTCCCAGGGGGCGTAACACTGAAGCTTTCTTT
CASSVGPRGRNTEAFF
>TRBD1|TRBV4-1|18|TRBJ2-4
TGCGCCAGCAGCCAAGATTTCGGGGACAGCTTAGCCAAAAACATTCAGTACTTC
CASSQDFGDSLAKNIQYF
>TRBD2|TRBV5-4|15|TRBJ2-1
TGTGCCAGCAGCCCCGGGAGGACGCCCTACAATGAGCAGTTCTTC
CASSPGRTPYNEQFF
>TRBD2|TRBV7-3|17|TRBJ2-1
TGTGCCAGCAGCCTATCCTACTCGCGGGGGGGCCCCAATGAGCAGTTCTTC
CASSLSYSRGGPNEQFF
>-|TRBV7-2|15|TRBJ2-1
TGTGCCAGCGCCCCTTCGGGGGGCCTCTACAATGAGCAGTTCTTC
CASAPSGGLYNEQFF
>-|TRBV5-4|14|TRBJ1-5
TGTGCCAGCAGCTTGGGAGGCAGCGATCAGCCCCAGCATTTT
CASSLGGSDQPQHF
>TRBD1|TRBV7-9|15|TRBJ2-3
TGTGCCAGCAGCGGGGGACAGGCACTCACAGATACGCAGTATTTT
CASSGGQALTDTQYF
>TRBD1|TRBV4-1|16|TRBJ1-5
TGCGCCAGCAGCCAAGCTCCAGGGGGTGGCAATCAGCCCCAGCATTTT
CASSQAPGGGNQPQHF
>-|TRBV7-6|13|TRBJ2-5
TGTGCCAGCAGCTTAGGACATTTAGAGACCCAGTACTTC
CASSLGHLETQYF
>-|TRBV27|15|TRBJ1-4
TGTGCCAGCAGCCGAAGGACAGCCGTTAATGAAAAACTGTTTTTT
CASSRRTAVNEKLFF
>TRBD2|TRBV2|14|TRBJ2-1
TGTGCCAGCAGGTCTAGCGGGACGAACAATGAGCAGTTCTTC
CASRSSGTNNEQFF
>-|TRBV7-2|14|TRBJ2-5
TGTGCCAGCAGCTTAGTATCATCGGGGGAGACCCAGTACTTC
CASSLVSSGETQYF